These 23 T cell receptor beta chains were all obtained from the same sample, sequenced in a study of blood T cell repertoires in COVID-19 (dated by TCRdb to 2020 to 2021). The library was built by means of the immunoSEQ multiplex PCR assay. TCRdb limited this immuneACCESS table to in-frame rearrangements with V and J called. A share of clones is missing; checked studies link under half to unresolved V genes, and the rest is unexplained. The sample yields fewer than 110,000 clones; around 85% were counted once. The top ten constitute more than 1.5% of the sample. Sequencing was carried out using peripheral blood. The receptor source for this set is a woman aged 70-85 years with active or convalescent COVID-19.

CDR3 bases: TGTGCCAGCAGCGCCAAGGGGGACTCTGGAAACACCATATATTTT. It specifies CASSAKGDSGNTIYF. The chain recombines TRBV5-5 with TRBJ1-3, with D maybe TRBD1 (6 bases). The CDR3 sequence is 15 residues long. V dropped 4 bases and J dropped 0 bases, with 11 bases sitting between them. Germline CDR1 and CDR2: SGHKS and YYEKEE (reference sequence).

The rearrangement links TRBV5-8 to TRBJ1-2; D may be TRBD1 (6 bases). V was trimmed by 5 bases and J by 4 bases, leaving 6 bases between them. Germline V gene lookup returns CDR1 SGHTS and CDR2 YDEGEE. The CDR3 contains 11 residues. CDR3 DNA sequence: TGTGCCAGCAGACAGGGCTATGGCTACACCTTC. Translating gives CASRQGYGYTF.

This chain uses TRBV5-1 with TRBJ2-5; D is ambiguous. Germline V gene lookup returns CDR1 SGHRS and CDR2 YFSETQ. The V gene lost 4 bases and the J gene lost 5 bases, with 15 bases spanning the gap. The CDR3 spans 14 residues. The CDR3 DNA reads as TGCGCCAGCAGCCCCAACTTGGCGCGGGAGACCCAGTACTTC. Protein product: CASSPNLARETQYF.

The rearrangement joins TRBV18 to TRBJ2-4, with D maybe TRBD2 (5 bases). This CDR3 comprises 16 residues. The ends were cut back, 2 bases at V and 4 bases at J, with 15 bases in the middle. Germline-derived CDR1 and CDR2 are KGHSH and LQKENI. CDR3 protein: CASSPERQREKNIQYF. The CDR3 region has the DNA TGTGCCAGCTCACCAGAGAGACAACGGGAAAAAAACATTCAGTACTTC.

This chain links TRBV20-1 with TRBJ2-7, with 11 bases aligning to TRBD2. This CDR3 is built from 16 residues. CDR1 DFQATT and CDR2 SNEGSKA come from the germline V gene (reference sequence). Trimming took 3 bases from V and 7 from J; bases not matched to a gene: 14. The CDR3 region has the DNA TGCAGTGCTAGTCGCACTAGCGGGAGACAAGTCCGGGAGCAGTACTTC. The encoded protein is CSASRTSGRQVREQYF.

J is TRBJ2-1 and V is TRBV9; D is perhaps TRBD1 (6 bases). This CDR3 region has 12 residues. Germline assignment: CDR1 SGDLS and CDR2 YYNGEE. Trimming cost V 2 bases and J 8 bases, with 8 bases left between them. The CDR3 loop reads CASSVQGYEQFF. The CDR3 region has the DNA TGTGCCAGCAGCGTCCAGGGGTATGAGCAGTTCTTC. Looking up the rest from reference TRBV9 and TRBJ2-1 gives the full variable domain: DSGVTQTPKHLITATGQRVTLRCSPRSGDLSVYWYQQSLDQGLQFLIQYYNGEERAKGNILERFSAQQFPDLHSELNLSSLELGDSALYFCASSVQGYEQFFGPGTRLTVL.

The CDR3 is CATSEGTGARETQYF. As DNA, the CDR3 is TGTGCCACCAGCGAGGGGACAGGGGCGAGGGAGACCCAGTACTTC. V gene TRBV15 combines with J gene TRBJ2-5; 10 bases map to TRBD1. Trimming removed 5 bases from V and 5 bases from J; junction bases left unmatched: 8. CDR3 length: 15 amino acids. Germline V gene data show CDR1 as LNHNV and CDR2 as YYDKDF (reference sequence).

This chain joins TRBV5-8 and TRBJ1-3, with TRBD1 as a possible D gene (6 bases). CDR3 length: 14 amino acids. CDR1 and CDR2 from the germline V gene are SGHTS and YDEGEE. Trimming removed 2 bases from V and 7 bases from J, with 13 bases in between. This CDR3 reads CASSFGGARNTIYF. CDR3 nucleotides: TGTGCCAGCAGCTTCGGGGGGGCGAGGAACACCATATATTTT.

The chain employs TRBV5-6 and TRBJ1-4, with TRBD1 as a possible D gene (5 bases). V was pared by 4 bases and J by 4 bases, with 11 bases between. The V gene's germline CDR1 is SGHDT and CDR2 YYEEEE. The CDR3 runs to 14 residues. CDR3 in amino acids: CASSQGTVNEKLFF. The CDR3 region has the DNA TGTGCCAGCAGCCAGGGAACTGTTAATGAAAAACTGTTTTTT.

This clone was found a few times. The CDR3 loop is CASSPPEKIYGYTF. CDR3 nucleotide sequence: TGTGCCAGCTCACCACCCGAGAAAATCTATGGCTACACCTTC. The chain carries TRBV18 and TRBJ1-2; D uncertain. CDR1 KGHSH and CDR2 LQKENI come from the germline V gene. Trimming stripped 0 bases from V and 4 bases from J, with 9 bases between. The CDR3 length is 14 residues. Combining the CDR3 with reference TRBV18 and TRBJ1-2 gives the whole variable domain NAGVMQNPRHLVRRRGQEARLRCSPMKGHSHVYWYRQLPEEGLKFMVYLQKENIIDESGMPKERFSAEFPKEGPSILRIQQVVRGDSAAYFCASSPPEKIYGYTFGSGTRLTVV.

The chain has TRBV27 and TRBJ1-1, with TRBD1 as a possible D gene (5 bases). Germline V gene data show CDR1 as MNHEY and CDR2 as SMNVEV (reference sequence). The CDR3 contains 14 residues. V lost 6 bases and J 5 bases, leaving 16 bases between the germline ends. CDR3 residues: CASSPGDWGTEAFF. The CDR3 nucleotides are TGTGCCAGCAGCCCGGGGGATTGGGGGACTGAAGCTTTCTTT.

The chain couples TRBV19 to TRBJ1-1, with D perhaps matching TRBD1 (5 bases). V was cut by 7 bases and J by 3 bases, with 18 bases left in between. CDR1 is LNHDA, CDR2 SQIVND, per germline (reference sequence). The CDR3 sequence is 15 residues long. CDR3 amino acids: CASTVFRDRDTEAFF. As DNA, the CDR3 is TGTGCCAGTACCGTTTTCAGGGATCGGGACACTGAAGCTTTCTTT.

The chain links TRBV9 to TRBJ2-3; TRBD2 matches at 9 bases. The CDR3 is 16 residues long. Germline V gene sequence: CDR1 SGDLS, CDR2 YYNGEE. The trim removed 0 bases at V and 5 bases at J, leaving 7 bases unmatched. In DNA, the CDR3 is TGTGCCAGCAGCGTAGGGGGCGGGAGGGTAAAAGATACGCAGTATTTT. Its protein product is CASSVGGGRVKDTQYF.

This clone turned up a few times. The rearrangement joins TRBV6-5 to TRBJ2-7, with TRBD2 as a possible D gene (6 bases). CDR1 MNHEY and CDR2 SVGAGI come from the germline V gene. The CDR3 contains 13 residues. Trimming left V 6 bases short and J 4 bases short, with 13 bases between. In DNA, the CDR3 is TGTGCCAGCAGACCGGGAGCGCCGTACGAGCAGTACTTC. Translated: CASRPGAPYEQYF.

The J gene is TRBJ1-4, the V gene TRBV28; 7 bases fit TRBD1. CDR3 length equals 14 residues. With V trimmed by 2 bases and J by 10 bases, 7 bases remained unmatched. Germline CDR1 is MDHEN and CDR2 is SYDVKM. Written as DNA, the CDR3 is TGTGCCAGCAGTTTAAGACAGGGCGGCGGAAAACTGTTTTTT. Residues: CASSLRQGGGKLFF.

This chain links TRBV19 with TRBJ1-1; no reliable D call. The V end was cut by 4 bases, the J end by 3 bases, with 9 bases between. CDR3 size: 13 residues. CDR1 and CDR2 (germline): LNHDA, SQIVND (reference sequence). The CDR3 region is CASSSRRDTEAFF. The CDR3 nucleotides are TGTGCCAGTAGTAGCAGGAGGGACACTGAAGCTTTCTTT. Full variable domain (rest looked up from reference TRBV19 and TRBJ1-1): DGGITQSPKYLFRKEGQNVTLSCEQNLNHDAMYWYRQDPGQGLRLIYYSQIVNDFQKGDIAEGYSVSREKKESFPLTVTSAQKNPTAFYLCASSSRRDTEAFFGQGTRLTVV.

In this sample, this clone turned up a few times. J is TRBJ1-2 and V is TRBV7-9, with D tentatively TRBD1 (6 bases). Germline CDR1 reads SEHNR; CDR2 reads FQNEAQ (reference sequence). V lost 3 bases, J lost 2 bases, and 22 bases lay in between. This CDR3 has 18 amino acids. The CDR3 loop is CASSFYGDTTRSNYGYTF. The CDR3 coding sequence is TGTGCCAGCAGCTTTTACGGGGACACCACCCGTTCCAACTATGGCTACACCTTC.

This clone appeared a few times. This sequence joins TRBV5-1 and TRBJ1-2, with D maybe TRBD1 (6 bases). This CDR3 comprises 14 residues. CDR1 and CDR2 from the germline V gene are SGHRS and YFSETQ. Trimming cost V 1 base and J 6 bases, with 13 bases left between them. The CDR3 is CASSLWQGRDGYTF. CDR3 in DNA: TGCGCCAGCAGCTTGTGGCAGGGGAGGGATGGCTACACCTTC.

The chain recombines TRBV7-2 with TRBJ1-6; D perhaps matches TRBD1 (6 bases). The CDR3 is 16 amino acids. Germline loops: CDR1 SGHTA, CDR2 FQGNSA. Trimming left V 5 bases short and J 9 bases short, with 20 bases between. CDR3 sequence: CASSLSEQGKRSPLHF. The DNA for the CDR3 is TGTGCCAGCAGCCTAAGTGAACAGGGTAAACGTTCACCCCTCCACTTT.

This clone was observed a few times. The chain is built from TRBV7-2 and TRBJ1-5, with 11 bases identical to TRBD1. Germline loops: CDR1 SGHTA, CDR2 FQGNSA. Trimming removed 1 base from V and 7 bases from J; junction bases left unmatched: 6. This CDR3 spans 16 amino acids. CDR3 protein: CASSLDGTGGRQPQHF. The CDR3 bases are TGTGCCAGCAGCTTAGACGGGACAGGGGGTAGACAGCCCCAGCATTTT.

The J gene is TRBJ1-2, the V gene TRBV7-2; 7 nucleotides align to TRBD1. This CDR3 comprises 16 residues. With V trimmed by 3 bases and J by 1 base, 8 bases remained unmatched. Germline lookup yields CDR1 SGHTA and CDR2 FQGNSA. This CDR3 reads CASSFEQGNFNYGYTF. The DNA of the CDR3 is TGTGCCAGCAGCTTCGAACAGGGGAACTTTAACTATGGCTACACCTTC.

The chain employs TRBV28 and TRBJ1-1; perhaps TRBD1 as D (5 bases). This CDR3 contains 15 residues. In germline, CDR1 is MDHEN, CDR2 SYDVKM. V was clipped by 5 bases and J by 1 base, with 14 bases between them. CDR3 residues: CASSLRGGRNTEAFF. The CDR3 nucleotides read TGTGCCAGCAGTCTACGGGGGGGGAGGAACACTGAAGCTTTCTTT.

J is TRBJ1-5 and V is TRBV3-1 (or the pseudogene TRBV3-2); 7 bases align to TRBD1. The CDR3 length is 17 residues. Trimming removed 2 bases from V and 9 bases from J; junction bases left unmatched: 16. CDR1 LGHDT and CDR2 YNNKEL come from the germline V gene (reference sequence). The CDR3 is CASSQSSSDRTVSPQHF. CDR3 nucleotides: TGTGCCAGCAGCCAATCATCTTCGGACAGGACAGTATCGCCCCAGCATTTT.